These 27 T cell receptor beta chains came from one sample sequenced in a study of blood T cell repertoires in COVID-19. Generated by immunoSEQ multiplex PCR, the TCRdb table keeps only in-frame clones and is missing some. The data show under 80,000 clones, about 90% seen once. The sequenced sample was peripheral blood. Every receptor here comes from a man aged 55 to 70 with acute or convalescent COVID-19.

The chain recombines TRBV5-6 with TRBJ2-1; 15 bases map to TRBD2. Trimming at V came to 3 bases and at J to 2 bases, leaving 9 bases not matched to a gene. This CDR3 contains 19 residues. CDR1 is SGHDT, CDR2 YYEEEE, per germline. The CDR3 spells CASSSPGLAGGTTYNEQFF. Written as DNA, the CDR3 is TGTGCCAGCAGCTCCCCGGGACTAGCGGGGGGTACGACCTACAATGAGCAGTTCTTC.

V and J are TRBV6-2 or TRBV6-3 and TRBJ1-5; 10 nucleotides match TRBD1. This CDR3 has 14 amino acids. With 4 bases clipped from V and 6 bases from J, the junction kept 3 bases outside the gene matches. Germline CDR1 reads MNHEY; CDR2 reads SVGEGT. The CDR3 DNA follows: TGTGCCAGCAGTTGGGGACAGGGGATTCAGCCCCAGCATTTT. Translation: CASSWGQGIQPQHF.

The chain joins TRBV11-2 to TRBJ2-3; TRBD2 might be the D (6 bases). This CDR3 has 14 residues. Germline loops: CDR1 SGHAT, CDR2 FQNNGV. With 4 bases removed from V and 1 base from J, the gap between germline ends came to 9 bases. CDR3 amino acids: CASSSGLRTDTQYF. CDR3 in DNA: TGTGCCAGCAGCTCGGGACTGCGCACAGATACGCAGTATTTT.

This rearrangement joins TRBV2 to TRBJ1-3; TRBD1 aligns across 10 bases. V lost 5 bases and J lost 0; bases outside the gene matches: 4. Germline V gene sequence: CDR1 SNHLY, CDR2 FYNNEI. The CDR3 consists of 16 residues. DNA for the CDR3: TGTGCCAGCAGTATGGACAGGGGGAGCTCTGGAAACACCATATATTTT. This encodes CASSMDRGSSGNTIYF.

The chain employs TRBV6-4 and TRBJ1-1; D is ambiguous. The germline V and J ends were trimmed by 4 bases and 1 base, with 7 bases remaining between them. Germline values: CDR1 MRHNA, CDR2 SNTAGT. The CDR3 runs 13 residues. For the CDR3, the DNA is TGTGCCAGCAGTGCGGGTCGGAACACTGAAGCTTTCTTT. It yields the protein CASSAGRNTEAFF.

The gene calls are TRBV28 and TRBJ1-3; no firm D call. This CDR3 has 13 residues. The germline CDR1 and CDR2 sequences are MDHEN and SYDVKM. Between the trimmed V and J ends, which lost 4 bases and 1 base, there was a span of 5 bases. The CDR3 nucleotides are TGTGCCAGCAGTTATCTTTCTGGAAACACCATATATTTT. Encoded protein: CASSYLSGNTIYF.

The rearrangement uses TRBV3-1 (or the pseudogene TRBV3-2) and TRBJ1-5; D not resolved. The CDR3 length is 18 residues. Germline V gives CDR1 LGHDT, CDR2 YNNKEL (reference sequence). The V gene lost 11 bases and the J gene lost 5 bases, with 31 bases spanning the gap. As DNA, the CDR3 is TGTGCCCGCCCCCGGACGCGAACGTCGGGAGGATCGGATCAGCCCCAGCATTTT. It translates to CARPRTRTSGGSDQPQHF.

The chain combines TRBV3-1 (or the pseudogene TRBV3-2) with TRBJ1-2, with a possible D match to TRBD1 (6 bases). V shed 4 bases and J shed 4 bases, with 16 bases lying between them. Germline CDR1 is LGHDT and CDR2 is YNNKEL (reference sequence). CDR3 length: 15 amino acids. CDR3 nucleotides: TGTGCCAGCAGCCTTAGACAGGTCGGCCCCTATGGCTACACCTTC. Protein: CASSLRQVGPYGYTF.

The chain couples TRBV29-1 to TRBJ1-1; 7 nucleotides line up with TRBD1. CDR3 length: 17 amino acids. Unmatched junction bases numbered 13, after V lost 3 bases and J lost 0 bases. From germline, CDR1 is SQVTM and CDR2 ANQGSEA. The CDR3 is CSVEGTEGDRLNTEAFF. The CDR3, as DNA: TGCAGCGTTGAGGGGACTGAGGGGGACAGATTGAACACTGAAGCTTTCTTT.

This clone was recorded a few times. The genes are TRBV3-1 (or the pseudogene TRBV3-2) and TRBJ1-6; unclear D gene. V was shortened by 2 bases and J by 8 bases, with 10 bases between the two germline ends. CDR3 length: 14 residues. Germline CDR1 and CDR2: LGHDT and YNNKEL (reference sequence). The CDR3 DNA is TGTGCCAGCAGCCAACTACCGAGGGATTCACCCCTCCACTTT. The encoded protein is CASSQLPRDSPLHF.

J is TRBJ1-2 and V is TRBV15; weak D call: TRBD1 (6 bases). The CDR3 length is 17 residues. CDR1 and CDR2 (germline): LNHNV, YYDKDF (reference sequence). Trimming took off 5 bases at V and 2 bases at J, with 21 bases between the two ends. The CDR3 coding sequence is TGTGCCACCAGCGGTCGGGACACCAAAAATCTGAACTATGGCTACACCTTC. Amino acid sequence: CATSGRDTKNLNYGYTF.

The rearrangement links TRBV18 to TRBJ2-5, with TRBD2 as a possible D gene (5 bases). Trimming removed 5 bases from V and 5 bases from J, with 12 bases in between. Germline-derived CDR1 and CDR2 are KGHSH and LQKENI. This CDR3 comprises 13 residues. CDR3 sequence reads: CASSASGGETQYF. The CDR3 DNA is TGTGCCAGCTCAGCCTCGGGCGGGGAGACCCAGTACTTC.

The chain is built from TRBV4-1 and TRBJ2-2, with TRBD2 matching over 8 bases. In germline, CDR1 is MGHRA, CDR2 YSYEKL. This CDR3 is built from 16 residues. V dropped 4 bases and J dropped 6; count of bases not matched to a gene: 10. In DNA, the CDR3 is TGCGCCAGCAGCCCTGGGGGACGGGGGGGAGCCGGGGAGCTGTTTTTT. It encodes CASSPGGRGGAGELFF.

The V call is TRBV5-8, the J call TRBJ2-5; tentatively, D is TRBD1 (6 bases). Germline-derived CDR1 and CDR2 are SGHTS and YDEGEE. The CDR3 extends over 17 amino acids. V lost 5 bases and J 1 base, leaving 21 bases between the germline ends. CDR3 in amino acids: CASSLTGQSGFQETQYF. The DNA for the CDR3 is TGTGCCAGCAGTTTGACCGGACAGAGCGGTTTCCAAGAGACCCAGTACTTC.

This rearrangement joins TRBV3-1 (or the pseudogene TRBV3-2) to TRBJ2-1; 10 bases line up with TRBD2. The germline V gene has CDR1 LGHDT and CDR2 YNNKEL (reference sequence). The CDR3 is made up of 17 amino acids. With 1 base clipped from V and 2 bases from J, the junction kept 5 bases outside the gene matches. CDR3 sequence: CASSQGRSGGAYNEQFF. DNA of the CDR3: TGTGCCAGCAGCCAAGGGAGAAGCGGGGGGGCCTACAATGAGCAGTTCTTC.

The chain links TRBV6-2 or TRBV6-3 to TRBJ1-5, with 8 bases matching TRBD1. The CDR3 length is 16 residues. The V segment lost 5 bases and the J segment 7 bases; nucleotides outside the gene matches: 13. Germline CDR1 is MNHEY and CDR2 is SVGEGT. CDR3 sequence (DNA): TGTGCCAGCAGTAATACGACAGGGGTGAACGGACAGCCCCAGCATTTT. Residues: CASSNTTGVNGQPQHF.

The chain carries TRBV18 and TRBJ2-5, with 7 bases fitting TRBD2. The CDR3 spans 15 residues. Trimming cost V 1 base and J 5 bases; bases outside gene matches: 7. Germline V CDR1 and CDR2: KGHSH, LQKENI. CDR3 DNA: TGTGCCAGCTCACCACGTTCCGGGGGAGGGGAGACCCAGTACTTC. Residues: CASSPRSGGGETQYF.

The chain recombines TRBV27 with TRBJ1-2, with a possible D match to TRBD1 (5 bases). V was clipped by 2 bases and J by 2 bases, with 6 bases between them. This CDR3 contains 13 residues. CDR1 is MNHEY and CDR2 is SMNVEV in the germline V gene (reference sequence). CDR3 region: CASSLQGNYGYTF. CDR3 sequence (DNA): TGTGCCAGCAGTTTACAGGGCAACTATGGCTACACCTTC.

This chain uses TRBV2 with TRBJ2-1; D may be TRBD1 (5 bases). The CDR3 extends over 14 amino acids. V dropped 8 bases and J dropped 7 bases, with 18 bases sitting between them. Germline V gives CDR1 SNHLY, CDR2 FYNNEI. The chain's CDR3 is CASDTLDSYNEQFF. The CDR3 nucleotides are TGTGCCAGCGATACCCTTGACAGTTATAATGAGCAGTTCTTC. The full variable domain, its missing parts supplied by reference TRBV2 and TRBJ2-1, is EPEVTQTPSHQVTQMGQEVILRCVPISNHLYFYWYRQILGQKVEFLVSFYNNEISEKSEIFDDQFSVERPDGSNFTLKIRSTKLEDSAMYFCASDTLDSYNEQFFGPGTRLTVL.

V usage is TRBV3-1 (or the pseudogene TRBV3-2) and J usage is TRBJ1-2; D gene unclear. The ends were cut back, 4 bases at V and 6 bases at J, with 12 bases in the middle. The CDR3 has 13 amino acids. CDR1 and CDR2 from the germline V gene are LGHDT and YNNKEL (reference sequence). The CDR3 bases are TGTGCCAGCAGCCCCTCTAGAGGTCATGGCTACACCTTC. Residues: CASSPSRGHGYTF.

The gene calls are TRBV7-2 and TRBJ2-3, with 13 bases lining up with TRBD2. The ends lost 5 bases at V and 4 bases at J; junction bases unmatched: 6. The CDR3 loop spans 16 amino acids. CDR1 is SGHTA and CDR2 is FQGNSA in the germline V gene. For the CDR3, the DNA is TGTGCCAGCAGCCCCCGACTAGCGGGGGGTGCAGATACGCAGTATTTT. This sequence encodes CASSPRLAGGADTQYF.

This clone has more than one count but fewer than ten. The chain links TRBV4-1 to TRBJ1-5; D uncertain. The V and J ends lost 5 bases and 11 bases respectively, with 10 bases between them. Germline assignment: CDR1 MGHRA and CDR2 YSYEKL. This CDR3 comprises 11 residues. The chain's CDR3 is CASSDGEAQHF. In DNA, the CDR3 is TGCGCCAGCAGCGACGGGGAGGCCCAGCATTTT.

This chain uses TRBV5-3 with TRBJ1-1; D is perhaps TRBD1 (6 bases). TRBV5-3 is annotated as an ORF whose role is uncertain. The CDR3 runs to 16 residues. Trimming shortened V by 4 bases and J by 3 bases, and 19 bases separated the two germline ends. CDR3 nucleotide sequence: TGTGCCAGAAGCCCCTGGGGCAGGGGAGGGGACACTGAAGCTTTCTTT. Protein: CARSPWGRGGDTEAFF.

The chain joins TRBV6-2 or TRBV6-3 to TRBJ1-2; 9 bases line up with TRBD1. The germline gives CDR1 MNHEY, CDR2 SVGEGT. The trim removed 5 bases at V and 3 bases at J, leaving 1 base unmatched. The CDR3 contains 13 residues. The CDR3 DNA reads as TGTGCCAGCAGTCGACAGGGGGACTATGGCTACACCTTC. As protein: CASSRQGDYGYTF.

J is TRBJ2-7 and V is TRBV12-3 or TRBV12-4, with 10 bases lining up with TRBD1. With V trimmed by 8 bases and J by 10 bases, 5 bases remained unmatched. The CDR3 spans 11 residues. The DNA for the CDR3 is TGTGCCAGCGCGACAGGGGGCAGACAGTACTTC. It is translated as CASATGGRQYF.

The gene calls are TRBV5-4 and TRBJ1-1; the match to TRBD1 covers 7 bases. The CDR3 runs to 18 residues. The V segment lost 4 bases and the J segment 1 base; nucleotides outside the gene matches: 16. From germline, CDR1 is SGHNT and CDR2 YYREEE (reference sequence). CDR3 sequence (DNA): TGTGCCAGCAGCCTAGGAGGCAGGGGGTCTATGGGGAACACTGAAGCTTTCTTT. This sequence encodes CASSLGGRGSMGNTEAFF.

This clone is a singleton in its sample. The chain combines TRBV19 with TRBJ1-2; 8 bases map to TRBD1. V shed 7 bases and J 3 bases; nucleotides not matched to a gene: 4. This CDR3 contains 13 residues. The germline V gene has CDR1 LNHDA and CDR2 SQIVND (reference sequence). CDR3 nucleotide sequence: TGTGCCAGTACTGACAGGGGAGACTATGGCTACACCTTC. Protein sequence: CASTDRGDYGYTF. The entire variable domain, with the rest obtained from reference TRBV19 and TRBJ1-2, is as follows: DGGITQSPKYLFRKEGQNVTLSCEQNLNHDAMYWYRQDPGQGLRLIYYSQIVNDFQKGDIAEGYSVSREKKESFPLTVTSAQKNPTAFYLCASTDRGDYGYTFGSGTRLTVV.